The next 30 T cell receptor beta chains were all read from a single sample in a study of T cell changes during pregnancy in multiple sclerosis. Profiling relied on immunoSEQ multiplex PCR, and the TCRdb table lists in-frame clones only, not all of them. This sample yields approximately 74,000 clones, of which approximately 86% are seen a single time; 3% to 3.5% belongs to the top ten. The specimen was peripheral blood, collected before pregnancy. The source of these receptors is a female donor with multiple sclerosis, enrolled in a pregnancy study.

The chain employs TRBV30 and TRBJ2-1, with D tentatively TRBD1 (6 bases). The CDR3 is 13 residues long. The V gene lost 5 bases and the J gene lost 3 bases, with 11 bases spanning the gap. The germline V gene encodes CDR1 GTSNPN and CDR2 SVGIG (reference sequence). CDR3 amino acids: CAWDGGGYNEQFF. The CDR3 coding sequence is TGTGCCTGGGATGGGGGCGGCTACAATGAGCAGTTCTTC.

The chain couples TRBV19 to TRBJ2-1; TRBD1 aligns across 7 bases. This CDR3 has 16 residues. The V gene end was trimmed by 6 bases and the J gene end by 2 bases; junction bases not matched to a gene: 10. From germline, CDR1 is LNHDA and CDR2 SQIVND (reference sequence). As DNA, the CDR3 is TGTGCCAGTAGCCCCGACAGGGCGCAGCCCTACAATGAGCAGTTCTTC. Translation: CASSPDRAQPYNEQFF. The full variable domain, its missing parts supplied by reference TRBV19 and TRBJ2-1, is DGGITQSPKYLFRKEGQNVTLSCEQNLNHDAMYWYRQDPGQGLRLIYYSQIVNDFQKGDIAEGYSVSREKKESFPLTVTSAQKNPTAFYLCASSPDRAQPYNEQFFGPGTRLTVL.

This rearrangement joins TRBV11-2 to TRBJ1-1; no clear D. This CDR3 has 14 residues. Trimming stripped 3 bases from V and 10 bases from J, with 18 bases between. In germline, CDR1 is SGHAT, CDR2 FQNNGV. This CDR3 is CASSFLGFGRVAFF. The CDR3 DNA reads TGTGCCAGCAGCTTCTTGGGTTTCGGGAGGGTAGCTTTCTTT. Variable domain in full (rest from reference TRBV11-2 and TRBJ1-1): EAGVAQSPRYKIIEKRQSVAFWCNPISGHATLYWYQQILGQGPKLLIQFQNNGVVDDSQLPKDRFSAERLKGVDSTLKIQPAKLEDSAVYLCASSFLGFGRVAFFGQGTRLTVV.

Written as DNA, the CDR3 is TGTGCCAGCAGTTTATGGGGCGCAAGGAGTCCGACGGCTGAAGCTTTCTTT. The encoded protein is CASSLWGARSPTAEAFF. The genes are TRBV27 and TRBJ1-1; possibly TRBD1 for D (5 bases). V dropped 1 base and J dropped 6 bases, with 21 bases sitting between them. This CDR3 comprises 17 residues. Germline V gene lookup returns CDR1 MNHEY and CDR2 SMNVEV (reference sequence).

This chain joins TRBV19 and TRBJ1-1; D not certain. The CDR3 is 13 amino acids. The V gene's germline CDR1 is LNHDA and CDR2 SQIVND (reference sequence). The V end lost 4 bases, the J end lost 1 base, and 7 bases lay between the germline ends. The CDR3 DNA reads TGTGCCAGTAGTAGGTCAGGGAACACTGAAGCTTTCTTT. This gives the protein CASSRSGNTEAFF.

This chain connects TRBV6-1 to TRBJ1-1; TRBD1 aligns across 7 bases. The CDR3 contains 15 residues. Trimming removed 6 bases from V and 0 bases from J; junction bases left unmatched: 7. In germline, CDR1 is MNHNS, CDR2 SASEGT. Written as DNA, the CDR3 is TGTGCCAGCAGCAACGCGGGACAGATGAACACTGAAGCTTTCTTT. It is translated as CASSNAGQMNTEAFF.

The chain is built from TRBV5-4 and TRBJ2-7, with 9 bases that match TRBD1. The CDR3 runs to 14 residues. Trimming removed 3 bases from V and 3 bases from J; junction bases left unmatched: 4. The germline V gene encodes CDR1 SGHNT and CDR2 YYREEE (reference sequence). CDR3 nucleotides: TGTGCCAGCAGCTGGGGACAGGGAAACTACGAGCAGTACTTC. The encoded protein is CASSWGQGNYEQYF.

This chain uses TRBV7-8 with TRBJ1-1; D is unclear. V lost 0 bases and J lost 1, with 9 bases in between. Germline V gene sequence: CDR1 SGHVS, CDR2 FQNEAQ. This CDR3 is 15 amino acids long. The DNA of the CDR3 is TGTGCCAGCAGCTTAGCGCTTGGAGCGAACACTGAAGCTTTCTTT. Protein sequence: CASSLALGANTEAFF.

The V call is TRBV2, the J call TRBJ2-7; 9 bases match TRBD2. The CDR3 is made up of 17 amino acids. With V trimmed by 8 bases and J by 5 bases, 19 bases remained unmatched. Germline-derived CDR1 and CDR2 are SNHLY and FYNNEI. The CDR3, as DNA: TGTGCCAGCTTCACCCTTTCACCGGGACTAGCTTTGAACGAGCAGTACTTC. Amino acids: CASFTLSPGLALNEQYF.

The chain employs TRBV11-2 and TRBJ2-1; 10 nucleotides agree with TRBD2. CDR3 length: 16 residues. CDR1 SGHAT and CDR2 FQNNGV come from the germline V gene. The J segment lost 6 bases and the V segment lost 3 bases, leaving 8 bases of the junction unmatched. The CDR3 protein is CASSFSAGGSGNEQFF. The DNA of the CDR3 is TGTGCCAGCAGCTTTTCAGCGGGAGGGAGCGGCAATGAGCAGTTCTTC. The whole variable domain, filled in from reference TRBV11-2 and TRBJ2-1, reads EAGVAQSPRYKIIEKRQSVAFWCNPISGHATLYWYQQILGQGPKLLIQFQNNGVVDDSQLPKDRFSAERLKGVDSTLKIQPAKLEDSAVYLCASSFSAGGSGNEQFFGPGTRLTVL.

The genes are TRBV10-3 and TRBJ2-7; 7 bases are a match to TRBD2. Germline assignment: CDR1 ENHRY and CDR2 SYGVKD. CDR3 length equals 15 residues. Germline trimming cut 0 bases from V and 3 bases from J; bases unmatched to any gene: 5. CDR3 DNA: TGTGCCATCAGTGAGTCTGCCGGGAGGAACTACGAGCAGTACTTC. This translates into CAISESAGRNYEQYF.

The chain is built from TRBV2 and TRBJ2-7; D ambiguous. Trimming took off 7 bases at V and 7 bases at J, with 11 bases between the two ends. The CDR3 is made up of 11 amino acids. Germline CDR1 reads SNHLY; CDR2 reads FYNNEI. The CDR3 sequence is CASTIPGEQYF. The CDR3 coding sequence is TGTGCCAGCACCATCCCCGGGGAGCAGTACTTC.

The chain joins TRBV5-1 to TRBJ1-1, with D uncertain. In germline, CDR1 is SGHRS, CDR2 YFSETQ. The CDR3 totals 17 residues. Trimming stripped 4 bases from V and 4 bases from J, with 23 bases between. In nucleotides, the CDR3 is TGCGCCAGCAGCGCCCATCCTAACGGAGGAGGCGGCACTGAAGCTTTCTTT. This encodes CASSAHPNGGGGTEAFF.

This clone has just one count. The chain has TRBV5-1 and TRBJ2-5, with TRBD2 identical over 14 bases. Germline V gives CDR1 SGHRS, CDR2 YFSETQ. Trimming removed 0 bases from V and 5 bases from J; junction bases left unmatched: 3. CDR3 length: 16 residues. The chain's CDR3 is CASSLGLAGGMETQYF. The CDR3 DNA sequence: TGCGCCAGCAGCTTGGGACTAGCGGGAGGGATGGAGACCCAGTACTTC.

The rearrangement links TRBV5-1 to TRBJ2-7; 8 positions agree with TRBD1. J lost 7 bases, V lost 3 bases, and 12 bases had no gene match. Germline lookup yields CDR1 SGHRS and CDR2 YFSETQ. There are 15 residues in the CDR3. The CDR3 loop is CASSSENRGLGEQYF. The CDR3 DNA sequence: TGCGCCAGCAGCTCCGAGAACAGGGGGTTAGGTGAGCAGTACTTC.

This chain connects TRBV20-1 to TRBJ2-3; D gene uncertain. This CDR3 is 10 amino acids long. Germline V lookup: CDR1 DFQATT, CDR2 SNEGSKA (reference sequence). V was pared by 6 bases and J by 4 bases, with 5 bases between. Written as DNA, the CDR3 is TGCAGTGCCAGGTCAGATACGCAGTATTTT. Translation: CSARSDTQYF.

The V and J genes are TRBV19 and TRBJ1-2; the D is unclear. The germline V gene has CDR1 LNHDA and CDR2 SQIVND (reference sequence). The CDR3 runs to 11 residues. V was trimmed by 7 bases and J by 4 bases, leaving 7 bases between them. CDR3: CASTAGYGYTF. The CDR3 nucleotides read TGTGCCAGTACGGCAGGCTATGGCTACACCTTC.

This chain joins TRBV6-1 and TRBJ2-1; D is perhaps TRBD2 (7 bases). The CDR3 contains 15 residues. V dropped 6 bases and J dropped 6 bases, with 18 bases sitting between them. CDR1 is MNHNS, CDR2 SASEGT, per germline. The CDR3 nucleotides read TGTGCCAGCAGCCCAAGGGGGTGGGAGGGCAATGAGCAGTTCTTC. Translation: CASSPRGWEGNEQFF.

The rearrangement uses TRBV7-9 and TRBJ1-2, with 8 positions matching TRBD1. Germline trimming cut 0 bases from V and 7 bases from J; bases unmatched to any gene: 4. This CDR3 has 14 amino acids. In germline, CDR1 is SEHNR, CDR2 FQNEAQ (reference sequence). CDR3 sequence reads: CASSLADREGGYTF. CDR3 in DNA: TGTGCCAGCAGCTTAGCGGACAGGGAAGGTGGCTACACCTTC.

The chain employs TRBV11-2 and TRBJ1-3; D call uncertain. V was trimmed by 6 bases and J by 0 bases, leaving 9 bases between them. Germline assignment: CDR1 SGHAT and CDR2 FQNNGV. The CDR3 extends over 14 amino acids. The CDR3 coding sequence is TGTGCCAGCAGTCCTACCCGCTCTGGAAACACCATATATTTT. This gives the protein CASSPTRSGNTIYF. Filled out from reference TRBV11-2 and TRBJ1-3, the complete variable domain reads EAGVAQSPRYKIIEKRQSVAFWCNPISGHATLYWYQQILGQGPKLLIQFQNNGVVDDSQLPKDRFSAERLKGVDSTLKIQPAKLEDSAVYLCASSPTRSGNTIYFGEGSWLTVV.

This clone was counted a single time. The chain links TRBV19 to TRBJ2-2, with D tentatively TRBD2 (7 bases). The CDR3 consists of 16 residues. With 6 bases removed from V and 1 base from J, the gap between germline ends came to 15 bases. Germline loops: CDR1 LNHDA, CDR2 SQIVND (reference sequence). CDR3 region: CASSHLRGGNTGELFF. The CDR3 DNA sequence: TGTGCCAGTAGCCACCTTAGGGGGGGGAACACCGGGGAGCTGTTTTTT.

V gene TRBV7-9 combines with J gene TRBJ1-2, with D possibly matching TRBD1 (6 bases). Trimming left V 5 bases short and J 7 bases short, with 17 bases between. The germline V gene encodes CDR1 SEHNR and CDR2 FQNEAQ (reference sequence). The CDR3 is made up of 14 amino acids. CDR3 region: CASSPAGGAVGYTF. Here the CDR3 DNA reads TGTGCCAGCAGCCCAGCGGGGGGGGCAGTTGGCTACACCTTC.

The rearrangement links TRBV5-6 to TRBJ1-2, with a weak D call TRBD1 (6 bases). V lost 0 bases, J lost 6 bases, and 12 bases lay in between. Per germline, CDR1 SGHDT and CDR2 YYEEEE. CDR3 length equals 14 residues. The CDR3 coding sequence is TGTGCCAGCAGCTTGGTACAGGGCGCGGATGGCTACACCTTC. Translation: CASSLVQGADGYTF.

The V and J genes are TRBV29-1 and TRBJ2-1; no clear D. Germline assignment: CDR1 SQVTM and CDR2 ANQGSEA. The CDR3 covers 12 residues. With 3 bases removed from V and 4 bases from J, the gap between germline ends came to 7 bases. The CDR3 spells CSVEKPYNEQFF. CDR3 bases: TGCAGCGTTGAGAAGCCTTACAATGAGCAGTTCTTC.

This chain links TRBV2 with TRBJ1-1; 7 nucleotides match TRBD1. The CDR3 contains 13 residues. CDR1 SNHLY and CDR2 FYNNEI come from the germline V gene. V dropped 11 bases and J dropped 1; count of bases not matched to a gene: 7. CDR3: CAVPGQANTEAFF. In nucleotides, the CDR3 is TGTGCCGTGCCTGGACAGGCGAACACTGAAGCTTTCTTT.

This rearrangement joins TRBV30 to TRBJ1-2; D remains ambiguous. CDR1 is GTSNPN and CDR2 is SVGIG in the germline V gene (reference sequence). Trimming pared 7 bases from V and 5 bases from J, leaving 17 bases between. The CDR3 extends over 13 amino acids. The CDR3 reads CALQTATIYGYTF. Here the CDR3 DNA reads TGTGCCTTACAGACCGCGACCATATATGGCTACACCTTC. The full variable domain, in which reference TRBV30 and TRBJ1-2 provide the parts outside the CDR3, is SQTIHQWPATLVQPVGSPLSLECTVEGTSNPNLYWYRQAAGRGLQLLFYSVGIGQISSEVPQNLSASRPQDRQFILSSKKLLLSDSGFYLCALQTATIYGYTFGSGTRLTVV.

This CDR3 reads CASSWDRKNTEAFF. The DNA for the CDR3 is TGTGCCAGCAGCTGGGACAGGAAGAACACTGAAGCTTTCTTT. The chain joins TRBV5-6 to TRBJ1-1; 8 positions agree with TRBD1. With 3 bases clipped from V and 1 base from J, the junction kept 2 bases outside the gene matches. CDR1 and CDR2 (germline): SGHDT, YYEEEE. This CDR3 region has 14 residues.

This sequence joins TRBV5-5 and TRBJ2-3; TRBD2 agrees at 10 bases. Germline CDR1 reads SGHKS; CDR2 reads YYEKEE (reference sequence). The CDR3 sequence is 16 residues long. Trimming at V came to 3 bases and at J to 5 bases, leaving 9 bases not matched to a gene. Here the CDR3 reads CASSSEGLALRDTQYF. Written as DNA, the CDR3 is TGTGCCAGCAGCTCGGAGGGACTAGCGTTACGAGATACGCAGTATTTT.

In its sample, this clone was seen a few times. The CDR3 sequence: CASSLTSGGGAQYF. The CDR3 DNA is TGCGCCAGCAGCCTTACTAGCGGGGGAGGGGCCCAGTATTTT. This rearrangement joins TRBV4-3 to TRBJ2-3, with 11 bases lining up with TRBD2. CDR3 length: 14 amino acids. Trimming at V came to 4 bases and at J to 12 bases, leaving 9 bases not matched to a gene. Germline V gives CDR1 LGHNA, CDR2 YSLEER.

The V call is TRBV7-7, the J call TRBJ2-2, with 7 bases identical to TRBD1. This CDR3 is built from 21 residues. Germline-derived CDR1 and CDR2 are SSHAT and FNYEAQ (reference sequence). J was trimmed by 4 bases and V by 5 bases; bases with no gene match: 25. CDR3 sequence (DNA): TGTGCCAGCAGCAGTGAAGACCACAGGGGTTTCAGAAACATATTCACCGGGGAGCTGTTTTTT. This gives the protein CASSSEDHRGFRNIFTGELFF.